The 4 T cell receptor beta chains below all came from one sample that was sequenced in a study of blood T cell repertoires in COVID-19. This table comes from immunoSEQ multiplex PCR, and its TCRdb copy is limited to in-frame clones, with some not included. The table lists fewer than 350,000 clones, approximately 90% of them singletons. Sequenced input: PBMCs or T cells enriched from blood (not recorded which). The source of these receptors is a woman aged 35 to 49 with acute COVID-19.

The V gene is TRBV25-1, the J gene TRBJ1-6, with D hard to call. The CDR3 totals 16 residues. In germline, CDR1 is MGHDK, CDR2 SYGVNS. Trimming pared 3 bases from V and 7 bases from J, leaving 16 bases between. The CDR3 DNA follows: TGTGCCAGCAGTGAGCCCTCGGGGTACGACAATTCACCCCTCCACTTT. This gives the protein CASSEPSGYDNSPLHF.

The gene calls are TRBV6-5 and TRBJ1-2; maybe TRBD1 (6 bases). In germline, CDR1 is MNHEY, CDR2 SVGAGI. V was cut by 5 bases and J by 6 bases, with 16 bases left in between. The CDR3 consists of 14 residues. CDR3 sequence: CASSMTGFRNGYTF. The CDR3 DNA follows: TGTGCCAGCAGTATGACAGGATTTCGTAATGGCTACACCTTC.

The CDR3 loop is CASSPRVDGSSYEQYF. DNA for the CDR3: TGTGCCAGCAGCCCCCGGGTGGACGGGAGCTCCTACGAGCAGTACTTC. The genes are TRBV5-5 and TRBJ2-7, with TRBD2 as a possible D gene (6 bases). Germline-derived CDR1 and CDR2 are SGHKS and YYEKEE (reference sequence). The V end lost 4 bases, the J end lost 0 bases, and 17 bases lay between the germline ends. The CDR3 spans 16 residues.

This sequence joins TRBV12-3 or TRBV12-4 and TRBJ2-7; 7 bases line up with TRBD1. This CDR3 has 12 residues. Losses at the gene ends were 4 bases for V and 8 bases for J; bases not matched to a gene: 5. The CDR3 protein is CASSYWDRKQYF. The CDR3 DNA reads as TGTGCCAGCAGTTATTGGGACAGAAAGCAGTACTTC.